This entry lists 23 T cell receptor beta chains sequenced from one sample in a study of shared clonotypes between healthy human individuals. Naive CD8 cells lacked CD45RO, underwent positive selection for CCR7 and left out terminally differentiated effector memory CD45RA+ cells. Method: immunoSEQ multiplex PCR; TCRdb's copy keeps in-frame clones and lacks some. The sample includes about 2.2 million clones, about 94% of them seen just once. Sequencing was done on a sample of naive CD8+ T cells from PBMCs. These receptor sequences come from a man aged 18-30 years in good health. Some clones in this sample may be carry-over from other donors' samples.

The genes are TRBV7-9 and TRBJ2-6, with D possibly TRBD1 on 6 matching bases. The CDR3 is made up of 18 amino acids. Trimming took 4 bases from V and 0 from J, leaving 16 bases between them. CDR1 and CDR2 from the germline V gene are SEHNR and FQNEAQ (reference sequence). The CDR3 sequence: CASSSRQAAHSGANVLTF. DNA for the CDR3: TGTGCCAGCAGCTCGAGACAGGCCGCACACTCTGGGGCCAACGTCCTGACTTTC.

CDR3 sequence (DNA): TGTGCCAGCAGCTCAGGTCCAGGGAGTCAGCCCCAGCATTTT. Its translation is CASSSGPGSQPQHF. The V call is TRBV7-9, the J call TRBJ1-5; possibly TRBD1 for D (5 bases). Trimming removed 4 bases at V and 6 bases at J, with 13 bases between. This CDR3 is 14 amino acids long. Germline lookup yields CDR1 SEHNR and CDR2 FQNEAQ (reference sequence).

The DNA of the CDR3 is TGTGCCAGCAGGACCCCTGACAGGAAACTCTACAATGAGCAGTTCTTC. Its protein product is CASRTPDRKLYNEQFF. The chain employs TRBV2 and TRBJ2-1; D is perhaps TRBD1 (6 bases). The V end lost 6 bases, the J end lost 3 bases, and 18 bases lay between the germline ends. CDR1 is SNHLY, CDR2 FYNNEI, per germline. The CDR3 has 16 amino acids.

The chain couples TRBV7-9 to TRBJ2-7; D may match TRBD1 or TRBD2 (5 bases each). This CDR3 spans 17 amino acids. Germline V gene lookup returns CDR1 SEHNR and CDR2 FQNEAQ (reference sequence). Trimming cost V 5 bases and J 5 bases, with 25 bases left between them. CDR3 nucleotide sequence: TGTGCCAGCAGCCACAACGTGAGGGAAGTGGGACGGGACGAGCAGTACTTC. Amino acid sequence: CASSHNVREVGRDEQYF.

The chain links TRBV11-2 to TRBJ2-1; TRBD2 matches 8 bases. The CDR3 totals 15 residues. Germline lookup yields CDR1 SGHAT and CDR2 FQNNGV. V gave up 3 bases and J gave up 9 bases; unmatched junction bases: 10. The CDR3 coding sequence is TGTGCCAGCAGCTTGACGGGAGGGCCTCAAGTTGAGCAGTTCTTC. This sequence encodes CASSLTGGPQVEQFF. The full variable domain, with the rest looked up from reference TRBV11-2 and TRBJ2-1, is EAGVAQSPRYKIIEKRQSVAFWCNPISGHATLYWYQQILGQGPKLLIQFQNNGVVDDSQLPKDRFSAERLKGVDSTLKIQPAKLEDSAVYLCASSLTGGPQVEQFFGPGTRLTVL.

V is TRBV27 and J is TRBJ1-5; 9 bases align to TRBD1. This CDR3 is 14 amino acids long. The J segment lost 5 bases and the V segment lost 5 bases, leaving 4 bases of the junction unmatched. The germline V gene encodes CDR1 MNHEY and CDR2 SMNVEV (reference sequence). The CDR3 region is CASSATGGHQPQHF. CDR3 DNA sequence: TGTGCCAGCAGTGCGACAGGGGGACATCAGCCCCAGCATTTT.

V usage is TRBV29-1 and J usage is TRBJ2-1; D might be TRBD1 (6 bases). The CDR3 covers 13 residues. V was pared by 8 bases and J by 3 bases, with 14 bases between. Looked up from germline, CDR1 is SQVTM and CDR2 is ANQGSEA. CDR3 protein: CSLRQGSYNEQFF. DNA of the CDR3: TGCAGCCTAAGGCAGGGGAGCTACAATGAGCAGTTCTTC.

The gene calls are TRBV6-1 and TRBJ2-7; 11 positions agree with TRBD2. The CDR3 covers 16 residues. Germline V gives CDR1 MNHNS, CDR2 SASEGT. Losses at the gene ends were 2 bases for V and 0 bases for J; bases not matched to a gene: 3. The CDR3 reads CASSESLAGGSYEQYF. For the CDR3, the DNA is TGTGCCAGCAGTGAATCTCTAGCGGGAGGCTCCTACGAGCAGTACTTC.

The chain employs TRBV5-1 and TRBJ2-7; 13 bases match TRBD2. V lost 4 bases and J lost 3; bases outside the gene matches: 10. The CDR3 runs to 17 residues. In germline, CDR1 is SGHRS, CDR2 YFSETQ. The chain's CDR3 is CASSEGLAGTSYYEQYF. In nucleotides, the CDR3 is TGCGCCAGCAGCGAGGGACTAGCGGGAACATCCTACTACGAGCAGTACTTC.

V and J are TRBV7-9 and TRBJ2-1; 9 nucleotides match TRBD2. Germline V gene sequence: CDR1 SEHNR, CDR2 FQNEAQ (reference sequence). Losses at the gene ends were 7 bases for V and 9 bases for J; bases not matched to a gene: 13. The CDR3 covers 15 residues. The CDR3 DNA follows: TGTGCCAGCACCGCTGCGCGGGAGGGCCTAGTTGAGCAGTTCTTC. Translated, it gives CASTAAREGLVEQFF.

The chain employs TRBV7-9 and TRBJ2-2, with a tentative D call TRBD2 (5 bases). The ends were cut back, 5 bases at V and 0 bases at J, with 13 bases in the middle. The CDR3 is made up of 16 amino acids. Germline loops: CDR1 SEHNR, CDR2 FQNEAQ (reference sequence). The CDR3 region is CASSPKAGANTGELFF. In nucleotides, the CDR3 is TGTGCCAGCAGCCCGAAGGCCGGGGCGAACACCGGGGAGCTGTTTTTT.

The rearrangement joins TRBV7-2 to TRBJ1-2, with TRBD1 as a possible D gene (6 bases). The V end was cut by 5 bases, the J end by 4 bases, with 11 bases between. The CDR3 is made up of 13 amino acids. The germline V gene has CDR1 SGHTA and CDR2 FQGNSA. The CDR3 protein is CASSRDTAYGYTF. The CDR3 region has the DNA TGTGCCAGCAGCCGGGACACGGCCTATGGCTACACCTTC. The variable domain in full, completed from reference TRBV7-2 and TRBJ1-2, reads GAGVSQSPSNKVTEKGKDVELRCDPISGHTALYWYRQSLGQGLEFLIYFQGNSAPDKSGLPSDRFSAERTGGSVSTLTIQRTQQEDSAVYLCASSRDTAYGYTFGSGTRLTVV.

The V call is TRBV5-1, the J call TRBJ2-5; the D gene is possibly TRBD2 (6 bases). Germline CDR1 is SGHRS and CDR2 is YFSETQ. The CDR3 covers 18 residues. Deletions cut 1 base from V and 2 bases from J, with 21 bases between. In DNA form, the CDR3 reads TGCGCCAGCAGCTTGTTTTATCGGGAGACTGAGGGTCAAGAGACCCAGTACTTC. Translating it yields CASSLFYRETEGQETQYF.

This clone has just one count. CDR3 sequence reads: CASSLQGGQDEQFF. CDR3 in DNA: TGCGCCAGCAGCCTGCAGGGAGGGCAAGATGAGCAGTTCTTC. The chain uses TRBV5-1 and TRBJ2-1, with 7 bases identical to TRBD2. The germline CDR1 and CDR2 sequences are SGHRS and YFSETQ. V lost 4 bases, J lost 8 bases, and 9 bases stayed unmatched. The CDR3 covers 14 residues.

The genes are TRBV7-8 and TRBJ2-1; D may be TRBD1 (7 bases). V was cut by 0 bases and J by 2 bases, with 11 bases left in between. The germline V gene encodes CDR1 SGHVS and CDR2 FQNEAQ. CDR3 length equals 16 residues. The CDR3 reads CASSLAGRGAYNEQFF. The CDR3, as DNA: TGTGCCAGCAGCTTAGCGGGCAGGGGGGCCTACAATGAGCAGTTCTTC.

The chain combines TRBV7-2 with TRBJ1-1, with D possibly matching TRBD1 (5 bases). The V gene's germline CDR1 is SGHTA and CDR2 FQGNSA. The CDR3 contains 15 residues. The germline V and J ends were trimmed by 2 bases and 4 bases, with 14 bases remaining between them. The CDR3 spells CASSLTPLGGTEAFF. The CDR3 DNA is TGTGCCAGCAGCTTAACTCCTCTGGGGGGCACTGAAGCTTTCTTT.

The gene calls are TRBV5-6 and TRBJ2-1, with D possibly matching TRBD1 (5 bases). The germline V gene encodes CDR1 SGHDT and CDR2 YYEEEE. Trimming took 2 bases from V and 6 from J, leaving 12 bases between them. The CDR3 runs to 14 residues. The CDR3 spells CASSFAGFVNEQFF. In DNA, the CDR3 is TGTGCCAGCAGCTTCGCAGGGTTTGTCAATGAGCAGTTCTTC.

The V and J genes are TRBV2 and TRBJ2-5; the match to TRBD2 covers 7 bases. After removal of 6 bases from V and 5 bases from J, the junction contained 9 bases not matched to a gene. This CDR3 has 14 amino acids. Germline assignment: CDR1 SNHLY and CDR2 FYNNEI. The CDR3 region is CASRNGGMVETQYF. CDR3 coding DNA: TGTGCCAGCAGGAACGGGGGGATGGTGGAGACCCAGTACTTC.

This rearrangement joins TRBV29-1 to TRBJ2-7; 14 nucleotides agree with TRBD2. CDR1 SQVTM and CDR2 ANQGSEA come from the germline V gene. J was trimmed by 2 bases and V by 6 bases; bases with no gene match: 9. The CDR3 loop spans 16 amino acids. CDR3 loop: CSVGTSGSNGAYEQYF. As DNA, the CDR3 is TGCAGCGTGGGGACTAGCGGGAGTAACGGTGCCTACGAGCAGTACTTC.

The genes are TRBV9 and TRBJ1-3; D ambiguous. The V gene's germline CDR1 is SGDLS and CDR2 YYNGEE. This CDR3 contains 15 residues. V lost 4 bases to trimming and J lost 0 bases, with 11 bases between them. CDR3 residues: CASSSRTGSGNTIYF. CDR3 bases: TGTGCCAGCAGCTCCAGGACCGGCTCTGGAAACACCATATATTTT.

The gene calls are TRBV6-1 and TRBJ2-1, with 8 bases matching TRBD2. In germline, CDR1 is MNHNS, CDR2 SASEGT. CDR3 length: 15 residues. The trim removed 7 bases at V and 6 bases at J, leaving 11 bases unmatched. The CDR3 reads CASTQGGLGRNEQFF. In DNA form, the CDR3 reads TGTGCCAGCACCCAAGGGGGACTAGGTCGCAATGAGCAGTTCTTC.

The chain has TRBV19 and TRBJ2-1; TRBD2 agrees at 8 bases. The CDR3 has 18 amino acids. Per the germline V gene, CDR1 is LNHDA and CDR2 is SQIVND (reference sequence). J gave up 4 bases and V 1 base, and 12 bases lay outside the gene matches. CDR3 DNA: TGTGCCAGTAGTATAGTGGGGAAGGAGCGGGAGCCGTACAATGAGCAGTTCTTC. Its protein product is CASSIVGKEREPYNEQFF.

This chain links TRBV10-3 with TRBJ2-3, with D hard to call. Per the germline V gene, CDR1 is ENHRY and CDR2 is SYGVKD. The CDR3 has 13 residues. V lost 5 bases, J lost 0 bases, and 6 bases lay in between. The CDR3 loop is CAISRQSTDTQYF. CDR3 in DNA: TGTGCCATCAGTAGACAAAGCACAGATACGCAGTATTTT.